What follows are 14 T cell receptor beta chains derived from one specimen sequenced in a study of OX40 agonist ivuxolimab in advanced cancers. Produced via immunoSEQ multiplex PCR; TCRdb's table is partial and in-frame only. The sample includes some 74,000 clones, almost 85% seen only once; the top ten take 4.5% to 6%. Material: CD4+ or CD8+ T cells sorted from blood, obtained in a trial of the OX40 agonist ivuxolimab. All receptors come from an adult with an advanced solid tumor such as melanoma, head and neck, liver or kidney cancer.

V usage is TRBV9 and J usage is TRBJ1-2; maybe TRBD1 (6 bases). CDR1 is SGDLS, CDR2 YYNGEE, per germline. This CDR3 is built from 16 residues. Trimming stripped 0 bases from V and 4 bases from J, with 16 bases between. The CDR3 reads CASSVGGTGRGYGYTF. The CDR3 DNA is TGTGCCAGCAGCGTAGGGGGAACAGGGCGGGGCTATGGCTACACCTTC.

In DNA form, the CDR3 reads TGTGCCAGCAGCCATGCCGGGACGGTCTCCTACAATGAGCAGTTCTTC. It encodes CASSHAGTVSYNEQFF. The chain couples TRBV4-2 to TRBJ2-1; either TRBD1 or TRBD2 may fit D (5 bases each). The V end was cut by 3 bases, the J end by 0 bases, with 12 bases between. Germline CDR1 LGHNA, CDR2 YNFKEQ. This CDR3 contains 16 residues.

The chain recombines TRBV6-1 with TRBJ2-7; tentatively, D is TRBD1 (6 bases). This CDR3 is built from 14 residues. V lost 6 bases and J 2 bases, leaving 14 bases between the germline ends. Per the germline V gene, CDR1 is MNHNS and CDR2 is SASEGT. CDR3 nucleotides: TGTGCCAGCAGACCGACCAGGGACACCTACGAGCAGTACTTC. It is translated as CASRPTRDTYEQYF.

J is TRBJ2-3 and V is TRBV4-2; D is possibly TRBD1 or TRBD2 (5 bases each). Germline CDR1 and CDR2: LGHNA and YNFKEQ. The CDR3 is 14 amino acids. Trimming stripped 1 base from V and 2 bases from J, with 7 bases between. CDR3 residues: CASSQGDATDTQYF. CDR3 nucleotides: TGTGCCAGCAGCCAAGGGGACGCCACAGATACGCAGTATTTT.

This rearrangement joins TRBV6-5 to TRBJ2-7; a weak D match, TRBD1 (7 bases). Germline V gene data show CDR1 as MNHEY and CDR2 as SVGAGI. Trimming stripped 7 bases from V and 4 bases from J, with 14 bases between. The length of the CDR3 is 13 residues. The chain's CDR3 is CASTAPGGYEQYF. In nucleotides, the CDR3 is TGTGCCAGCACCGCCCCAGGGGGGTACGAGCAGTACTTC.

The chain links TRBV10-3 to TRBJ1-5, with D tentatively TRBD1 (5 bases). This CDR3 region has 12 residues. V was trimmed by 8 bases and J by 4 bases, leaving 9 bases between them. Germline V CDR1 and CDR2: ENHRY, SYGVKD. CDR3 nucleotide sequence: TGTGCCATCGGGGGGAATAATCAGCCCCAGCATTTT. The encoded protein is CAIGGNNQPQHF.

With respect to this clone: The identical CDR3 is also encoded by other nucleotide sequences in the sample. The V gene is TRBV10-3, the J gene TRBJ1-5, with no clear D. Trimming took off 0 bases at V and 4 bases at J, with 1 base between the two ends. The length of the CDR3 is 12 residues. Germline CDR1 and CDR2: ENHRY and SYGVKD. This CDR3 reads CAISESNQPQHF. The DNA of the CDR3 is TGTGCCATCAGTGAGTCGAATCAGCCCCAGCATTTT.

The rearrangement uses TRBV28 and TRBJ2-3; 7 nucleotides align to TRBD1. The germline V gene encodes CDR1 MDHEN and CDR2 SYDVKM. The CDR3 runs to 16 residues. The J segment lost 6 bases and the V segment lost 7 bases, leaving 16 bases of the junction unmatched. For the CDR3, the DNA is TGTGCCAGCACCACTGAGGGGGCCAGGGGGTTTGATACGCAGTATTTT. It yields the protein CASTTEGARGFDTQYF. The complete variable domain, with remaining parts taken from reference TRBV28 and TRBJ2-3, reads DVKVTQSSRYLVKRTGEKVFLECVQDMDHENMFWYRQDPGLGLRLIYFSYDVKMKEKGDIPEGYSVSREKKERFSLILESASTNQTSMYLCASTTEGARGFDTQYFGPGTRLTVL.

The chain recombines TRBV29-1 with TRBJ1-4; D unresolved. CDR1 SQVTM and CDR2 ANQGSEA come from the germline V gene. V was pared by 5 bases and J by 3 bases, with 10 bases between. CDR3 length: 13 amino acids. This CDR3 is CSVTEGANEKLFF. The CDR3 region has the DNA TGCAGCGTTACGGAGGGCGCTAATGAAAAACTGTTTTTT.

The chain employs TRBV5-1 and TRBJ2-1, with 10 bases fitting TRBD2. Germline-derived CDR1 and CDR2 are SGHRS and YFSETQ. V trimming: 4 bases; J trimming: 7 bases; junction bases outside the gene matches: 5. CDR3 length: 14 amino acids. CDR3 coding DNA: TGCGCCAGCAGCAGGACTAGCGGCGATAATGAGCAGTTCTTC. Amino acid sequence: CASSRTSGDNEQFF. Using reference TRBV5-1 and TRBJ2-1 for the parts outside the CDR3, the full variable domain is KAGVTQTPRYLIKTRGQQVTLSCSPISGHRSVSWYQQTPGQGLQFLFEYFSETQRNKGNFPGRFSGRQFSNSRSEMNVSTLELGDSALYLCASSRTSGDNEQFFGPGTRLTVL.

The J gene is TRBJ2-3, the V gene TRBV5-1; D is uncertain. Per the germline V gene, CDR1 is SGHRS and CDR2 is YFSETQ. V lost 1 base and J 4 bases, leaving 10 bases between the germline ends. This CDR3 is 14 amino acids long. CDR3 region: CASSLNPVPDTQYF. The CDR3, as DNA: TGCGCCAGCAGCTTGAATCCCGTCCCAGATACGCAGTATTTT.

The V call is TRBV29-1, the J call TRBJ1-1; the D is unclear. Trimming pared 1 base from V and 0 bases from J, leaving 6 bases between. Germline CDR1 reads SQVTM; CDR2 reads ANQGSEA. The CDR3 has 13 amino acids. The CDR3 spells CSVEVTVNTEAFF. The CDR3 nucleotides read TGCAGCGTTGAAGTTACAGTGAACACTGAAGCTTTCTTT.

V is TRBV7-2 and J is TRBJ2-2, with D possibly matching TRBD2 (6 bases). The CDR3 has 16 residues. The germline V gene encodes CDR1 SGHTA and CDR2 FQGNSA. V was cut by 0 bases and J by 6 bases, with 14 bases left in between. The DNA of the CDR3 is TGTGCCAGCAGCTTAGCGCAAGGATGGAGGGCCGGGGAGCTGTTTTTT. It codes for CASSLAQGWRAGELFF.

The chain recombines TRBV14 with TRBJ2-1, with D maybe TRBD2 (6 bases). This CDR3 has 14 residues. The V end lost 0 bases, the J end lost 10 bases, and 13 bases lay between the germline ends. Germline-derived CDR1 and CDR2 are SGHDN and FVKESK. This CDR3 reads CASSQDRRGREQFF. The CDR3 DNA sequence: TGTGCCAGCAGCCAAGATCGGAGGGGACGGGAGCAGTTCTTC.